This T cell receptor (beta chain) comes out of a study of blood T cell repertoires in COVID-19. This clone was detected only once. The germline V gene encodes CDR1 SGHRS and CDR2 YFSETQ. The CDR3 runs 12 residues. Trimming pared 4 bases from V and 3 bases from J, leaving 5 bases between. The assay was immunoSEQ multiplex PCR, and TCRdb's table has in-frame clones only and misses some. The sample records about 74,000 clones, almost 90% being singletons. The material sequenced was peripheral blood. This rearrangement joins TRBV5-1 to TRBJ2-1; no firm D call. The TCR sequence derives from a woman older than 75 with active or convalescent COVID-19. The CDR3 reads CASSPDYNEQFF. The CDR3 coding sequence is TGCGCCAGCAGCCCAGACTACAATGAGCAGTTCTTC.